This TCR beta chain was found in a study of blood T cells in healthy people across ages. Findings and limits, study-wide: Whereas aged donors had fewer naive CD4+ cells, long-lived donors had more of them and higher diversity. Because donor CMV status was unknown, expanded clonotype changes were possibly confounded. Using unsorted PBMCs precluded a conclusive naive versus antigen-experienced comparison.

Alongside a J-beta primer mix, a sample-barcoded 5' primer served in a second PCR lasting about 7 to 11 cycles. TCRdb redid the calling of the 5' RACE reads with MiXCR, one entry per CDR3 protein. The sample shows about 1.8 million distinct CDR3 sequences, roughly 52% of them seen only once. Total RNA extraction produced at least 5.5 micrograms (per sample) for the study. The CDR3 covers 16 residues. CDR1 is SGDLS and CDR2 is YYNGEE in the germline V gene. V lost 0 bases to trimming and J lost 5 bases, with 16 bases between them. On this clonotype itself: The antigen is unknown.

The specimen was blood. The source of this sequence is a woman in her forties in good health. The chain uses TRBV9 and TRBJ2-3; D remains unclear. This CDR3 is CASSVEGGPKGDTQYF. The CDR3 bases are TGTGCCAGCAGCGTAGAGGGCGGTCCTAAAGGAGATACGCAGTATTTT. The full variable domain, with the rest looked up from reference TRBV9 and TRBJ2-3, is DSGVTQTPKHLITATGQRVTLRCSPRSGDLSVYWYQQSLDQGLQFLIQYYNGEERAKGNILERFSAQQFPDLHSELNLSSLELGDSALYFCASSVEGGPKGDTQYFGPGTRLTVL.